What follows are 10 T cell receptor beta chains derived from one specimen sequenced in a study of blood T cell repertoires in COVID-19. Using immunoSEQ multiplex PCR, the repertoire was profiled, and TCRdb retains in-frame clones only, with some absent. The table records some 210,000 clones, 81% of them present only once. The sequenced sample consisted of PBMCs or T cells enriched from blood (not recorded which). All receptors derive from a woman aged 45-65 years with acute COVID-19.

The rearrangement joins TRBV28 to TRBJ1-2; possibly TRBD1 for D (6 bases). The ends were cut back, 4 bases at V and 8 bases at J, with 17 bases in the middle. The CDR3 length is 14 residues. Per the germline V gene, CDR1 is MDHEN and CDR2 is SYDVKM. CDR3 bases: TGTGCCAGCAGTTCCAATCGGGGGGCGAGAGGCTACACCTTC. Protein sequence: CASSSNRGARGYTF.

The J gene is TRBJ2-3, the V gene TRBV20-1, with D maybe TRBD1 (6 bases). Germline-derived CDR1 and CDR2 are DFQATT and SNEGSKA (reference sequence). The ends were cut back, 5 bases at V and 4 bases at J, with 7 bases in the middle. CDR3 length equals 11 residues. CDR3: CSAEGADTQYF. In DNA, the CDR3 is TGCAGTGCTGAGGGGGCAGATACGCAGTATTTT.

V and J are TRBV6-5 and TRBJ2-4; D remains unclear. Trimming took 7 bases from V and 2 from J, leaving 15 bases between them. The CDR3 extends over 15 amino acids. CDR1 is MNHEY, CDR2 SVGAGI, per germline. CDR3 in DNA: TGTGCCAGCACCCCGACCTGGGCAACCAAAAACATTCAGTACTTC. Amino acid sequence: CASTPTWATKNIQYF.

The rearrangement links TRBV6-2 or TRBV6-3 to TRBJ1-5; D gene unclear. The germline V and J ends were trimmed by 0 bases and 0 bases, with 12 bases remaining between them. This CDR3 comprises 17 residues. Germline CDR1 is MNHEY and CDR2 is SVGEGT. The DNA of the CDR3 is TGTGCCAGCAGTTACTCGTATCCTGTTTATAGCAATCAGCCCCAGCATTTT. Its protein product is CASSYSYPVYSNQPQHF.

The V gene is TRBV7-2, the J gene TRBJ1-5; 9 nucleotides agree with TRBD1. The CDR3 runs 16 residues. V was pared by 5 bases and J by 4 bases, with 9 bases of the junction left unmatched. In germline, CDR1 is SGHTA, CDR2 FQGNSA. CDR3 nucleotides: TGTGCCAGCAGCGCAGAGGGACAGGGATGGAATCAGCCCCAGCATTTT. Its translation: CASSAEGQGWNQPQHF.

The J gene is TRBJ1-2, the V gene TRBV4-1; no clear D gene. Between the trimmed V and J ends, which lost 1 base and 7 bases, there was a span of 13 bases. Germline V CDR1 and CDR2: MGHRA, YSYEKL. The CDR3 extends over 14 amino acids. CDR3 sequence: CASSQVLTSPGYTF. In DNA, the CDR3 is TGCGCCAGCAGCCAAGTTTTGACATCACCTGGCTACACCTTC.

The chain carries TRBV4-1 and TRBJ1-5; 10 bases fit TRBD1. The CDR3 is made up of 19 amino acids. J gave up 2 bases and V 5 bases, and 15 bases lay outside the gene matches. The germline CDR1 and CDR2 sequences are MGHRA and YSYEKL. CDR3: CASSASGTGDLRGNQPQHF. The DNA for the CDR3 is TGCGCCAGCAGCGCATCCGGGACAGGGGACCTCCGAGGCAATCAGCCCCAGCATTTT.

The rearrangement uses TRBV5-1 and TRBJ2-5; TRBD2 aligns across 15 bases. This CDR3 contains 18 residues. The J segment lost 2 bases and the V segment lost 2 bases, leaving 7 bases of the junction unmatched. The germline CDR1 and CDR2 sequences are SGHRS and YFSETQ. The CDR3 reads CASSFLGLAGGGQETQYF. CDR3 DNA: TGCGCCAGCAGCTTTTTAGGACTAGCGGGAGGGGGACAAGAGACCCAGTACTTC.

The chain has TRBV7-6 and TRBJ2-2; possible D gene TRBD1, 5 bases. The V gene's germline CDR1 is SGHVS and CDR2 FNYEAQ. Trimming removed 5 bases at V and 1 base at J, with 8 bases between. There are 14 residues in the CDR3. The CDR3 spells CASSRTGNTGELFF. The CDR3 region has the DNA TGTGCCAGCAGCCGCACAGGGAACACCGGGGAGCTGTTTTTT.

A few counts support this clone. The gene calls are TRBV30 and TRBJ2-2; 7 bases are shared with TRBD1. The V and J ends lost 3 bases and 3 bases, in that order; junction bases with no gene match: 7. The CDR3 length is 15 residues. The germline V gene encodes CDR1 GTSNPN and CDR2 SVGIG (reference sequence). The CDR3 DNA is TGTGCCTGGAGCTTCATCGACAGGGACACCGGGGAGCTGTTTTTT. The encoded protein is CAWSFIDRDTGELFF.